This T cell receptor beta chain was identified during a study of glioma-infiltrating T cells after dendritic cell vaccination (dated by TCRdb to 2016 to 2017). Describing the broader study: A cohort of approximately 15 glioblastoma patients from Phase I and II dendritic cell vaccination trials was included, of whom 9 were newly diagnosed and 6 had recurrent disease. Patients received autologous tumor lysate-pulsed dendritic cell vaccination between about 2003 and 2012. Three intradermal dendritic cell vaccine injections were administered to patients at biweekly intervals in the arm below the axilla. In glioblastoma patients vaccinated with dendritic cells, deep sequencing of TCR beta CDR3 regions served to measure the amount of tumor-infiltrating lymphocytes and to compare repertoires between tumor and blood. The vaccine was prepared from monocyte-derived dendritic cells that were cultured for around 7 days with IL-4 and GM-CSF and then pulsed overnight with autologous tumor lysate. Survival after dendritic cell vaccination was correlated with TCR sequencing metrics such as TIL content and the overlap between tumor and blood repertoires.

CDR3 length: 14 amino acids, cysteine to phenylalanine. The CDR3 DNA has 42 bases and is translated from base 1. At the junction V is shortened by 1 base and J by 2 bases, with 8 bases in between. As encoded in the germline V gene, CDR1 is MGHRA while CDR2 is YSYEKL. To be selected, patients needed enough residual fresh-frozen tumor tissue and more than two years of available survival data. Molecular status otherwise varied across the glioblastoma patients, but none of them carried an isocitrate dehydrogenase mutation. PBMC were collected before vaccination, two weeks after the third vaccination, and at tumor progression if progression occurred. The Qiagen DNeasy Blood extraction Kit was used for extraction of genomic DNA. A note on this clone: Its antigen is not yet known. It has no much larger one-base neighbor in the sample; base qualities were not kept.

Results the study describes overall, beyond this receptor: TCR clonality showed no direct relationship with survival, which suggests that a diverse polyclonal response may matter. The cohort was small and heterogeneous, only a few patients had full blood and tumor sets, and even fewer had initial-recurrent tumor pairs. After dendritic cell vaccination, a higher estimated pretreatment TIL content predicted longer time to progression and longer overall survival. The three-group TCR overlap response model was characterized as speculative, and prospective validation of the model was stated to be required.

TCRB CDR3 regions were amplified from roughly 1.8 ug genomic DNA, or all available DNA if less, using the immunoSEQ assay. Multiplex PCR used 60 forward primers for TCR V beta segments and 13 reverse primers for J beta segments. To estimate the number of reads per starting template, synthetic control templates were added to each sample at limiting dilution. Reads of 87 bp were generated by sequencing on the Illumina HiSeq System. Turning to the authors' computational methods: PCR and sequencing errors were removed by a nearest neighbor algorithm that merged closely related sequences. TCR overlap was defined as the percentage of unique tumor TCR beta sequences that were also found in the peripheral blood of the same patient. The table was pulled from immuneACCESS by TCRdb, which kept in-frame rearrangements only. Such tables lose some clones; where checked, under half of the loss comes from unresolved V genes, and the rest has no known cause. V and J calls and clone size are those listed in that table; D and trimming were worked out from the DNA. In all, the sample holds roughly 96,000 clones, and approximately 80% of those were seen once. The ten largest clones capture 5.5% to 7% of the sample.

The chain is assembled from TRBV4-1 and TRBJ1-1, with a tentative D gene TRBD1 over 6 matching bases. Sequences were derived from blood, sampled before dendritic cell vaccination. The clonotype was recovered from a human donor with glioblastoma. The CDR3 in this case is CASSQVQGNTEAFF. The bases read TGCGCCAGCAGCCAAGTACAGGGAAACACTGAAGCTTTCTTT.